Given below is one TCR beta chain in context. The antigen remains undetermined. The sample belongs to a study of cytomegalovirus exposure and HLA in healthy donors. Overall study results and limits: Specificity for CMV antigens was confirmed in vitro for a few of the CMV-associated chains. Within an earlier analysis, most TCR beta V segments proved productive either about 90% or about 30% of the time. Some 17,000 TCR beta sequences were associated with HLA alleles at 0.05 false discovery rate in a later analysis. Reportedly, diagnosis of cytomegalovirus status by the classifier showed high specificity and sensitivity.

The primer mix had 60 Vbeta and 13 Jbeta primers. Profiled with immunoSEQ multiplex PCR; TCRdb holds only in-frame clones, not every one. Of some 71,000 clones in the sample, approximately 80% were seen once. Sequenced material: PBMCs. The source of this sequence is a young man in good health and CMV-seronegative.

The CDR3 bases are TGTGCCAGCAGCCAACAGGGGTTCGGTTCACCCCTCCACTTT. This gives the protein CASSQQGFGSPLHF. V and J are TRBV14 and TRBJ1-6; the D gene is possibly TRBD1 (6 bases). Deletions cut 2 bases from V and 9 bases from J, with 11 bases between. The CDR3 is 14 amino acids. CDR1 is SGHDN and CDR2 is FVKESK in the germline V gene.